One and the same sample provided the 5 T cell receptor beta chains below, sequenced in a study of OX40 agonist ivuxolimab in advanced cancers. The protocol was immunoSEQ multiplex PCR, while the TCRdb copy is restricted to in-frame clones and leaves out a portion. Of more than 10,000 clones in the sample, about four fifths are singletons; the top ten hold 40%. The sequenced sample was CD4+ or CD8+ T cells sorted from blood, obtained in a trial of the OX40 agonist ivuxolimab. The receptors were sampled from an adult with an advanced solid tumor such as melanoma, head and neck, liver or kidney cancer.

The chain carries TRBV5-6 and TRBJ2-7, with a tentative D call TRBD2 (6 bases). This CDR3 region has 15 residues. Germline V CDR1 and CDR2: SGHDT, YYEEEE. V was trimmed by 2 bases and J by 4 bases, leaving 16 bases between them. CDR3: CASSLFSGGTYEQYF. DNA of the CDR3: TGTGCCAGCAGCTTATTTAGCGGAGGGACTTACGAGCAGTACTTC.

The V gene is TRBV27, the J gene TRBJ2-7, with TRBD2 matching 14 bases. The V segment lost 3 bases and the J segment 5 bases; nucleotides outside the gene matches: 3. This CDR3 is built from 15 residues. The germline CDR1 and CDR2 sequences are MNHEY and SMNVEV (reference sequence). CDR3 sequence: CASSLGLAGANEQYF. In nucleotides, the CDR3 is TGTGCCAGCAGTTTGGGACTAGCGGGGGCTAACGAGCAGTACTTC.

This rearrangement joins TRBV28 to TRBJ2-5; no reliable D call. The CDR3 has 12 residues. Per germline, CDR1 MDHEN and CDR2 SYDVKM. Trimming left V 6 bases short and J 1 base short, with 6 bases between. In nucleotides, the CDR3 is TGTGCCAGCAGGGGCAGCCAAGAGACCCAGTACTTC. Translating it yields CASRGSQETQYF.

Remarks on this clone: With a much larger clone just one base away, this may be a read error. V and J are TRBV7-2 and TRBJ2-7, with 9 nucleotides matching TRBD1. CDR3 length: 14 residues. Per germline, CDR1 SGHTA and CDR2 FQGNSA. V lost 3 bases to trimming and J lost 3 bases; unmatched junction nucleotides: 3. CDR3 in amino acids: CASSFGTGIYEQYF. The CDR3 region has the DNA TGTGCCAGCAGCTTCGGGACAGGGATCTACGAGCAGTACTTC.

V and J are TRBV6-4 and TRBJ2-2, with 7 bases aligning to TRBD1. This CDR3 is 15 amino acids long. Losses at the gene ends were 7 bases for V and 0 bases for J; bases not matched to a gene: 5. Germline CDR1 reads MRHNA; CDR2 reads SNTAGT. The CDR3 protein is CASNRGSPNTGELFF. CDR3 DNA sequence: TGTGCCAGCAACAGGGGTTCTCCGAACACCGGGGAGCTGTTTTTT.